This T cell receptor (beta chain) was sequenced during a study of blood T cell repertoires in COVID-19. At the level of the study: There were acute and convalescent COVID-19 samples, and they came from the United States, Italy and Spain.

CDR1 and CDR2 from the germline V gene are MGHDK and SYGVNS. The CDR3 sequence is 15 residues long. V shed 2 bases and J shed 4 bases, with 15 bases lying between them. TCRdb's copy holds only in-frame clones and misses some; the assay was immunoSEQ multiplex PCR. The data hold about 270,000 clones, with approximately 89% observed a single time. Sequenced material: PBMCs or T cells enriched from blood (not recorded which). The rearrangement joins TRBV25-1 to TRBJ2-7; weak D call: TRBD2 (6 bases). The clonotype originates from a woman in her 40s with acute COVID-19. CDR3 nucleotide sequence: TGTGCCAGCAGTGAACGGGCGGGGCTCGCATACGAGCAGTACTTC. It codes for CASSERAGLAYEQYF.